The 5 T cell receptor beta chains below all came from one sample that was sequenced in a study of blood T cell repertoires in COVID-19. Repertoires were generated with immunoSEQ multiplex PCR, while TCRdb's copy carries only in-frame clones and drops some. The sample records 120,000 or so clones, approximately 83% being singletons. The source material was peripheral blood. The source is an elderly man with active or convalescent COVID-19.

A single count supports this clone. The V and J genes are TRBV19 and TRBJ2-1, with 9 bases matching TRBD2. Trimming took 4 bases from V and 4 from J; bases not matched to a gene: 11. Germline lookup yields CDR1 LNHDA and CDR2 SQIVND (reference sequence). The CDR3 is 17 residues long. This chain's CDR3 is CASSTPVGTSLYNEQFF. The CDR3, as DNA: TGTGCCAGTAGTACCCCGGTAGGGACTAGCCTATACAATGAGCAGTTCTTC.

The CDR3 region is CASSLAANNEQFF. Written as DNA, the CDR3 is TGCGCCAGCAGCTTGGCAGCGAACAATGAGCAGTTCTTC. V gene TRBV5-1 combines with J gene TRBJ2-1, with D uncertain. Trimming removed 0 bases at V and 5 bases at J, with 6 bases between. Germline-derived CDR1 and CDR2 are SGHRS and YFSETQ. The CDR3 runs to 13 residues.

V is TRBV5-1 and J is TRBJ1-5, with 7 bases matching TRBD1. V was pared by 4 bases and J by 4 bases, with 8 bases of the junction left unmatched. The CDR3 is made up of 15 amino acids. Germline V CDR1 and CDR2: SGHRS, YFSETQ. CDR3 sequence: CASSVGDSPNQPQHF. The CDR3 region has the DNA TGCGCCAGCAGCGTAGGGGACAGCCCTAATCAGCCCCAGCATTTT.

This clone has a single count. The gene calls are TRBV7-6 and TRBJ2-3, with D perhaps TRBD2 (6 bases). The CDR3 runs to 13 residues. Germline CDR1 and CDR2: SGHVS and FNYEAQ. V lost 8 bases and J 4 bases, leaving 13 bases between the germline ends. In DNA, the CDR3 is TGTGCCAGCGGGCGGGATCTCCCAGATACGCAGTATTTT. This sequence encodes CASGRDLPDTQYF.

This chain joins TRBV19 and TRBJ2-7, with 9 bases aligning to TRBD2. J was trimmed by 3 bases and V by 4 bases; bases with no gene match: 4. The CDR3 length is 14 residues. The germline gives CDR1 LNHDA, CDR2 SQIVND (reference sequence). The CDR3 bases are TGTGCCAGTAGTAGGCGGGAGGGCCTCTACGAGCAGTACTTC. Residues: CASSRREGLYEQYF.